This note documents a single T cell receptor beta chain sequence. Antigen: not known. Time point of the sample: week 47, end of study. A single vaccine dose contained 300 ug of mutant IDH1 20-mer peptide, and topical imiquimod was used with it. The data stem from a study of a mutant IDH1 vaccine in newly diagnosed glioma. Profiling relied on immunoSEQ multiplex PCR, and the TCRdb table lists in-frame clones only, not all of them. Of approximately 84,000 clones in the sample, approximately 78% are singletons; the top ten hold more than 5%. This CDR3 contains 15 residues. The chain carries TRBV21-1 and TRBJ2-7; the table's D call, TRBD2, was not checked against the DNA. TRBV21-1 is a pseudogene segment. The clonotype originates from a man aged 35 to 55 with glioma. Sequenced here: PBMCs, sampled from a glioma patient whose treatment included an IDH1 peptide vaccine. The CDR3 bases are TGTGCCAGCAGCCCCCTGGCGGGGGAGGCCCTCGAGCAGTACTTC. Translating it yields CASSPLAGEALEQYF.